The rows below give T cell receptor beta chains drawn from one sample of a study of human T cells and chemical hapten exposure. From the RACE reads, TCRdb called clonotypes with MiXCR, one entry per CDR3 protein. This table holds 340,000 or so distinct CDR3 sequences, about 7% found once. The sequencing here drew on whole blood, taken in connection with sensitization to the hapten diphenylcyclopropenone (DPC). These receptors all come from a woman younger than 35 with alopecia areata. Some clones in this sample may be carry-over from other donors' samples. Each CDR3 is given without its conserved first and last residue. The order of the fields is D gene, V gene, CDR3 protein. D genes are given only for firm matches.

D: TRBD1
V: TRBV7-2
CDR3: ASSFEGQGRNTIY

D: -
V: TRBV12-3/TRBV12-4
CDR3: ASSVARDTQY

D: TRBD2
V: TRBV6-6
CDR3: ASSRLAADTQY

D: -
V: TRBV7-8
CDR3: ASSPYRVVSGTNYGYT

D: -
V: TRBV6-2/TRBV6-3
CDR3: ASSYFRHPSYNEQF

D: -
V: TRBV12-3/TRBV12-4
CDR3: ASSLGGDTFSSPLH

D: TRBD2
V: TRBV29-1
CDR3: SVEASGSTDTQY

D: -
V: TRBV12-3/TRBV12-4
CDR3: ASSLGGETDTQY

D: TRBD1
V: TRBV5-1
CDR3: ASSLETGGNSPLH

D: TRBD1
V: TRBV6-5
CDR3: ASSLDRGRTGELF

D: -
V: TRBV10-3
CDR3: AISEPSGAYNEQF

D: -
V: TRBV7-2
CDR3: ASSPSTRTDTQY

D: -
V: TRBV3-1
CDR3: ASSQDESRTSLFETQY

D: -
V: TRBV20-1
CDR3: SAEPGPLNTEAF

D: -
V: TRBV4-3
CDR3: ASSQDAREVNQPQH

D: -
V: TRBV4-1
CDR3: ASSQGAGSNQPQH

D: TRBD1
V: TRBV12-3/TRBV12-4
CDR3: ASEEGQGYQPQH

D: TRBD2
V: TRBV12-3/TRBV12-4
CDR3: ASSVGLAAYNEQF

D: -
V: TRBV7-8
CDR3: ASSLRGGRADTQY

D: TRBD1
V: TRBV6-2/TRBV6-3
CDR3: ASRPGQVVSGANVLT

D: -
V: TRBV6-2/TRBV6-3
CDR3: ASRRASNTGELF

D: -
V: TRBV5-1
CDR3: ASSPGGPIQYEQY

D: TRBD1
V: TRBV18
CDR3: ASSPSDRTDTQY

D: -
V: TRBV6-2/TRBV6-3
CDR3: ASSYPTEEV

D: -
V: TRBV4-1
CDR3: ASSQGVLSPLH

D: -
V: TRBV6-2/TRBV6-3
CDR3: ASSPRSRACH

D: -
V: TRBV11-1
CDR3: ASSQTSRGTQY

D: -
V: TRBV12-3/TRBV12-4
CDR3: ASSQTSGRVESAKNIQY

D: TRBD2
V: TRBV6-2/TRBV6-3
CDR3: ASSYSGGGAVEVYNEQF

D: TRBD2
V: TRBV18
CDR3: ASSRPGLAGKSSYNEQF

D: -
V: TRBV5-1
CDR3: ASSLSTVKDSPLH

D: TRBD1
V: TRBV2
CDR3: ASSLPGQGLRAF

D: -
V: TRBV6-2/TRBV6-3
CDR3: ASSYHGLSTDTQY

D: -
V: TRBV4-2
CDR3: ASSQDGDLTSEQY

D: -
V: TRBV24-1
CDR3: ATSRPGVITGELF

D: -
V: TRBV7-9
CDR3: ASSLGVGGGNQPQH

D: -
V: TRBV7-2
CDR3: ASSKNTEAF

D: TRBD1
V: TRBV20-1
CDR3: SASARQGNQPQH

D: TRBD2
V: TRBV2
CDR3: ASSGTGGEQF

D: -
V: TRBV5-1
CDR3: ASSDFRASSRTTYEQY

D: -
V: TRBV7-6
CDR3: ASASGGPRNDHEQF

D: -
V: TRBV6-5
CDR3: ASSPPLTSGANVLT

D: -
V: TRBV29-1
CDR3: SGEDANTGELF

D: -
V: TRBV4-1
CDR3: ASSRYAGHNQPQH

D: -
V: TRBV4-1
CDR3: ASSQDIGEIRAGLLKGNEQF

D: -
V: TRBV6-2/TRBV6-3
CDR3: ASSYSRRGGDGYT

D: TRBD1
V: TRBV28
CDR3: ASSTAGTGEETDTQY

D: -
V: TRBV21-1
CDR3: ASSGRQRGPFEQY

D: TRBD2
V: TRBV2
CDR3: ASNPGLENTGELF

D: -
V: TRBV27
CDR3: ASSDTTPSFNSPLH

D: -
V: TRBV18
CDR3: ASSPGPRDQETQY

D: -
V: TRBV7-2
CDR3: ASGVNSNQPQH

D: -
V: TRBV6-2/TRBV6-3
CDR3: ASSYDASSSYEQY

D: TRBD1
V: TRBV2
CDR3: ASSGVQGLNTEAF